A single sample is the source of the 15 T cell receptor beta chains below, sequenced in a study of tumor and adjacent non-tumor tissue in lung cancer. A modified ARM-PCR protocol with three rounds of nested PCR amplified TCRbeta. TCRdb ran MiXCR on the multiplex PCR reads and lists one entry per CDR3 protein. The sample shows some 77,000 distinct CDR3 sequences, roughly 70% of them seen only once. RNA was extracted from bulk tissue without any cell sorting. The sample was lung tumor tissue. These receptors were obtained from a woman aged 65 to 85 with non-small cell lung cancer.

Remarks on this clonotype: A read error may be the cause here, since a much bigger clone is one base away. The rearrangement links TRBV11-2 to TRBJ2-1; TRBD1 agrees at 8 bases. Trimming removed 9 bases from V and 9 bases from J; junction bases left unmatched: 19. The germline CDR1 and CDR2 sequences are SGHAT and FQNNGV. This CDR3 has 16 amino acids. The CDR3 reads CARSPDRGAGFFEQFF. CDR3 coding DNA: TGTGCCAGGAGCCCCGACAGGGGCGCGGGTTTTTTTGAGCAGTTCTTC.

Comments on this clonotype: Compared with germline, one end of the junction differs, possibly owing to a read error. The chain has TRBV4-1 and TRBJ1-5; tentative D call: TRBD1 (5 bases). Germline V gene data show CDR1 as MGHRA and CDR2 as YSYEKL. CDR3 length: 14 residues. The CDR3 DNA sequence: TGCGCCATCAGCCAAGCAGGGTTCAATCAGTCCCAGCATTTT. Translated: CAISQAGFNQSQHF.

This clonotype turned up a few times. This may be a read error, as it is one base from a much larger clone. This chain links TRBV28 with TRBJ2-1; D ambiguous. This CDR3 has 16 residues. Trimming removed 5 bases at V and 4 bases at J, with 18 bases between. CDR1 is MDHEN, CDR2 SYDVKM, per germline. DNA for the CDR3: TGTGCCAGCAGTCAGGAGCCCCACAGTCCGTACAATGAGCAGTTCTTC. This encodes CASSQEPHSPYNEQFF.

The chain has TRBV28 and TRBJ2-2; 12 bases align to TRBD2. Trimming at V came to 5 bases and at J to 14 bases, leaving 12 bases not matched to a gene. CDR3 length: 15 amino acids. Germline V gene data show CDR1 as MDHEN and CDR2 as SYDVKM. This CDR3 is CASSATSGGRGHLFF. For the CDR3, the DNA is TGTGCCAGCAGTGCCACTAGCGGGGGGCGCGGGCACCTGTTTTTT.

Details on this clonotype: This CDR3 fails to terminate in the conserved phenylalanine or tryptophan, so it likely reflects a read error. V is TRBV4-2 and J is TRBJ2-2; D perhaps matches TRBD1 (6 bases). CDR3 length: 19 amino acids. V lost 5 bases, J lost 2 bases, and 24 bases lay in between. CDR1 is LGHNA, CDR2 YNFKEQ, per germline. DNA for the CDR3: TGTGCCAGCAGCACTCGGACAGAGGGCCTAAAAGCAAACACCGGGGAGCTGTTTCTT. Protein product: CASSTRTEGLKANTGELFL.

The chain is built from TRBV28 and TRBJ2-2, with D perhaps matching TRBD2 (6 bases). There are 17 residues in the CDR3. CDR1 is MDHEN, CDR2 SYDVKM, per germline. Trimming shortened V by 6 bases and J by 10 bases, and 27 bases separated the two germline ends. The CDR3 sequence: CASSHGGRGTFPEELFF. The CDR3 DNA follows: TGTGCCAGCAGCCACGGCGGACGGGGGACGTTTCCCGAGGAGCTGTTTTTT.

Worth noting for this clonotype: Given the absence of the conserved phenylalanine or tryptophan at the CDR3 end, a read error is likely. The chain recombines TRBV6-1 with TRBJ1-2; D remains ambiguous. Germline loops: CDR1 MNHNS, CDR2 SASEGT. V gave up 6 bases and J gave up 1 base, with 12 bases separating them. The CDR3 is made up of 14 amino acids. Here the CDR3 reads CASSYPAFNYGYTS. DNA of the CDR3: TGTGCCAGCAGCTACCCAGCTTTTAACTATGGCTACACCTCC.

Points on this clonotype: This clone may be a read error of a much larger clone one base away. The rearrangement links TRBV30 to TRBJ1-1; no clear D. Germline CDR1 is GTSNPN and CDR2 is SVGIG (reference sequence). The CDR3 totals 13 residues. CDR3 nucleotides: TGTGCCTGGAGTGTGGGGATGAACAGTGAAGCTTTCTTT. Amino acids: CAWSVGMNSEAFF.

With regard to this clonotype: This may stem from a read error, because a much larger clone lies one nucleotide away. The chain links TRBV20-1 to TRBJ2-7; possible D gene TRBD2, 6 bases. The CDR3 runs 14 residues. The germline V gene has CDR1 DFQATT and CDR2 SNEGSKA (reference sequence). The CDR3 nucleotides are TGCTGTGCTACCCCCGGGAGTATATCCTACGAGCAGTACTTC. Residues: CCATPGSISYEQYF.

This clonotype showed up just a few times. One end of the junction varies from germline; a read error may be responsible. V and J are TRBV20-1 and TRBJ1-4; unclear D gene. Germline lookup yields CDR1 DFQATT and CDR2 SNEGSKA (reference sequence). The length of the CDR3 is 15 residues. CDR3 bases: TGCAATGCTAGATCCCCCCTAGCAACTAATGAAAAACTGTTTTTT. Amino acids: CNARSPLATNEKLFF.

In the case of this clonotype: One end of the junction does not line up with germline, which may come from a read error. V usage is TRBV4-1 and J usage is TRBJ1-6, with D possibly matching TRBD1 (6 bases). Germline lookup yields CDR1 MGHRA and CDR2 YSYEKL. The CDR3 contains 14 residues. CDR3 sequence reads: CANSHRTDNSPLHF. The CDR3 DNA reads as TGCGCCAACAGCCATAGGACAGATAATTCACCCCTCCACTTT.

In the case of this clonotype: This clone may be a read error of a much larger clone one base away. The V gene is TRBV28, the J gene TRBJ2-5, with 11 bases matching TRBD1. The CDR3 covers 14 residues. The junction had 10 bases not matched to a gene; V was cut back by 6 bases and J by 10 bases. Per the germline V gene, CDR1 is MDHEN and CDR2 is SYDVKM. The CDR3 DNA reads as TGTGCCAGCAGACCCTCGGGACAGGGGGATGACCAGTACTTC. Encoded protein: CASRPSGQGDDQYF.

The chain couples TRBV6-5 to TRBJ2-5; 7 nucleotides agree with TRBD1. Losses at the gene ends were 6 bases for V and 5 bases for J; bases not matched to a gene: 12. Germline V CDR1 and CDR2: MNHEY, SVGAGI. The length of the CDR3 is 15 residues. CDR3 amino acids: CASSPLTGNHETQYF. The CDR3, as DNA: TGTGCCAGCAGCCCCCTGACAGGGAATCATGAGACCCAGTACTTC.

Note on this clonotype: The junction shows a germline mismatch at one end, possibly a read error. The V gene is TRBV6-1, the J gene TRBJ2-3; 9 bases line up with TRBD1. Germline CDR1 reads MNHNS; CDR2 reads SASEGT. CDR3 length equals 15 residues. In DNA form, the CDR3 reads TGCGCCAGCAGGGACAACCTGGACAGGGGAGATACTCAGTATTTT. It encodes CASRDNLDRGDTQYF.

The chain links TRBV12-3 or TRBV12-4 to TRBJ2-1, with 8 positions matching TRBD2. V lost 5 bases, J lost 9 bases, and 12 bases stayed unmatched. There are 15 residues in the CDR3. CDR3 loop: CASSLGTSGRIEQFF. The CDR3 DNA follows: TGTGCCAGCAGTCTCGGGACTAGTGGGAGGATTGAGCAGTTCTTC.